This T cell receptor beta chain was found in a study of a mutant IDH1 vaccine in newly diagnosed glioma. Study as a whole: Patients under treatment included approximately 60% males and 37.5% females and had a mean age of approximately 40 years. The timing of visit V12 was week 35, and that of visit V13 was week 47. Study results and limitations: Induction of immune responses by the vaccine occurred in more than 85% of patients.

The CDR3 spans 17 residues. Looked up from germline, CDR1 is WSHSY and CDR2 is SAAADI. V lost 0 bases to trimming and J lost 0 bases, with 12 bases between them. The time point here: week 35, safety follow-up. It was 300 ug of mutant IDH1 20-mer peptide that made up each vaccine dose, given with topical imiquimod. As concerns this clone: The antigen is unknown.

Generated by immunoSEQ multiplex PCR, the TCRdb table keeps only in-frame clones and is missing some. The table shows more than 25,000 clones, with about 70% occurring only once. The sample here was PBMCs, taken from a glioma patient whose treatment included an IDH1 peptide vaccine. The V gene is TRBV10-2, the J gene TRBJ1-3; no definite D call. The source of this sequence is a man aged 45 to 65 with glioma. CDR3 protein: CASSESKRLSSGNTIYF. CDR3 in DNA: TGCGCCAGCAGTGAGTCCAAAAGGCTCTCCTCTGGAAACACCATATATTTT.